The rows below give T cell receptor beta chains drawn from one sample of a study of blood T cells in healthy people across ages. One entry per CDR3 protein results from TCRdb running MiXCR on the 5' RACE reads. The table includes roughly 500,000 distinct CDR3 sequences, 25% to 30% detected once. The sample was blood. The receptor set was obtained from a woman between 70 and 85 years old in good health. CDR3s include the opening cysteine and the closing phenylalanine or tryptophan. Fields, in order: D gene, J gene, clone size, V gene, CDR3 DNA, CDR3 protein. A D gene is named only where the DNA matches it firmly. Not all rows give a size; the values are once, few, many and, for expanded clones, a class.

D gene: -
J gene: TRBJ2-1
clone size: -
V gene: TRBV19
CDR3 DNA: TGTGCCAGTAGTATTCCAGGGGTTAGTGAGCAGTTCTTC
CDR3 protein: CASSIPGVSEQFF

D gene: TRBD1
J gene: TRBJ2-3
clone size: -
V gene: TRBV20-1
CDR3 DNA: TGCAGTGCTTATACACAGGGGGCAGGCACAGATACGCAGTATTTT
CDR3 protein: CSAYTQGAGTDTQYF

D gene: TRBD2
J gene: TRBJ2-7
clone size: few
V gene: TRBV7-9
CDR3 DNA: TGTGCCAGCAGCGCTAGCGGGGTATCCTACGAGCAGTACTTC
CDR3 protein: CASSASGVSYEQYF

D gene: TRBD2
J gene: TRBJ2-2
clone size: -
V gene: TRBV19
CDR3 DNA: TGTGCCAGTAGTGGATCAGGGAGGGGCACCGGGGAGCTGTTTTTT
CDR3 protein: CASSGSGRGTGELFF

D gene: -
J gene: TRBJ1-4
clone size: many
V gene: TRBV5-1
CDR3 DNA: TGCGCCAGCAGCTTGGCCGGACAGCGTGAAAAACTGTTTTTT
CDR3 protein: CASSLAGQREKLFF

D gene: TRBD1
J gene: TRBJ1-2
clone size: -
V gene: TRBV29-1
CDR3 DNA: TGCAGCGTGTCAGGGGGCATCTATGGCTACACCTTC
CDR3 protein: CSVSGGIYGYTF

D gene: TRBD1
J gene: TRBJ2-4
clone size: -
V gene: TRBV7-2
CDR3 DNA: TGTGCCAGCAGCTTATCAGGGGGCTTAGACATTCAGTACTTC
CDR3 protein: CASSLSGGLDIQYF

D gene: -
J gene: TRBJ2-6
clone size: few
V gene: TRBV6-1
CDR3 DNA: TGTGCCAGCAGGCCAAATGGGGGCTCTGGGGCCAACGTCCTGACTTTC
CDR3 protein: CASRPNGGSGANVLTF

D gene: -
J gene: TRBJ2-7
clone size: -
V gene: TRBV15
CDR3 DNA: TGTGCCACCAGGGACAGCATGGGCTCCTACGAGCAGTACTTC
CDR3 protein: CATRDSMGSYEQYF

D gene: TRBD2
J gene: TRBJ2-3
clone size: few
V gene: TRBV10-3
CDR3 DNA: TGTGCCATCAAAGGAAGCGGGGGGGCAACAGATACGCAGTATTTT
CDR3 protein: CAIKGSGGATDTQYF

D gene: TRBD2
J gene: TRBJ2-7
clone size: once
V gene: TRBV20-1
CDR3 DNA: TGCAGTGCGCCCACTAGCGGGACCTCCTACGAGCAGTACTTC
CDR3 protein: CSAPTSGTSYEQYF

D gene: -
J gene: TRBJ2-5
clone size: few
V gene: TRBV5-1
CDR3 DNA: TGCGCCAGCAGCTTGGAATTGGGAGAGACCCAGTACTTC
CDR3 protein: CASSLELGETQYF

D gene: TRBD2
J gene: TRBJ2-3
clone size: -
V gene: TRBV7-2
CDR3 DNA: TGTGCCAGCAGCTTAGAAGCGGGGGTACCCACAGATACGCAGTATTTT
CDR3 protein: CASSLEAGVPTDTQYF

D gene: -
J gene: TRBJ2-5
clone size: few
V gene: TRBV10-3
CDR3 DNA: TGTGCCATCAGTGAGTCGAAAGGCGGCAGCGCGGGAGAGACCCAGTACTTC
CDR3 protein: CAISESKGGSAGETQYF

D gene: -
J gene: TRBJ2-1
clone size: few
V gene: TRBV29-1
CDR3 DNA: TGCAGCGTTCCAACTCCTAGAAAAGGGGCCGGCAGTGAGCAGTTCTTC
CDR3 protein: CSVPTPRKGAGSEQFF

D gene: TRBD2
J gene: TRBJ2-1
clone size: -
V gene: TRBV7-2
CDR3 DNA: TGTGCCAGCAGCATTAGCGGGGTGAACTACAATGAGCAGTTCTTC
CDR3 protein: CASSISGVNYNEQFF

D gene: TRBD1
J gene: TRBJ1-5
clone size: -
V gene: TRBV7-9
CDR3 DNA: TGTGCCAGCAGCTCATCAGGGACAGATAGCAATCAGCCCCAGCATTTT
CDR3 protein: CASSSSGTDSNQPQHF

D gene: TRBD2
J gene: TRBJ2-2
clone size: few
V gene: TRBV5-1
CDR3 DNA: TGCGCCAGCAGCTTCTCACCCGGGGGGACCGGGGAGCTGTTTTTT
CDR3 protein: CASSFSPGGTGELFF

D gene: -
J gene: TRBJ2-5
clone size: few
V gene: TRBV7-3
CDR3 DNA: TGTGCCAGCAGCCGTTTTATACAAGAGACCCAGTACTTC
CDR3 protein: CASSRFIQETQYF

D gene: -
J gene: TRBJ2-5
clone size: -
V gene: TRBV7-2
CDR3 DNA: TGTGCCAGCAGCTTAGGACCATCTGGGGAGACCCAGTACTTC
CDR3 protein: CASSLGPSGETQYF

D gene: -
J gene: TRBJ1-4
clone size: -
V gene: TRBV20-1
CDR3 DNA: TGCAGTGCTAGAGATGGGAGGGGCGGTGAAAAACTGTTTTTT
CDR3 protein: CSARDGRGGEKLFF

D gene: -
J gene: TRBJ2-2
clone size: few
V gene: TRBV7-9
CDR3 DNA: TGTGCCAGCAGCTTCAAGGGCGGGGAGCTGTTTTTT
CDR3 protein: CASSFKGGELFF

D gene: TRBD2
J gene: TRBJ2-3
clone size: few
V gene: TRBV7-2
CDR3 DNA: TGTGCCAGCAGCTTAAATCTCGGGGGGGGCACAGATACGCAGTATTTT
CDR3 protein: CASSLNLGGGTDTQYF

D gene: -
J gene: TRBJ2-7
clone size: few
V gene: TRBV6-2/TRBV6-3
CDR3 DNA: TGTGCCAGCAGTTACTCAGCAGGGAACGAGCAGTACTTC
CDR3 protein: CASSYSAGNEQYF

D gene: -
J gene: TRBJ1-5
clone size: -
V gene: TRBV24-1
CDR3 DNA: TGTGCCACCAGTGATATCGGGAGCAATCAGCCCCAGCATTTT
CDR3 protein: CATSDIGSNQPQHF

D gene: TRBD2
J gene: TRBJ2-3
clone size: few
V gene: TRBV7-2
CDR3 DNA: TGTGCCAGCAGCCCCGGGGGGGGCTCCACAGATACGCAGTATTTT
CDR3 protein: CASSPGGGSTDTQYF

D gene: -
J gene: TRBJ2-3
clone size: few
V gene: TRBV5-1
CDR3 DNA: TGCGCCAGCAGCGAACGTGGTGCCGGAACAGATACGCAGTATTTT
CDR3 protein: CASSERGAGTDTQYF

D gene: TRBD1
J gene: TRBJ1-4
clone size: -
V gene: TRBV12-3/TRBV12-4
CDR3 DNA: TGTGCCAGCAGGGCACAGGGGAGTAATGAAAAACTGTTTTTT
CDR3 protein: CASRAQGSNEKLFF

D gene: -
J gene: TRBJ1-2
clone size: few
V gene: TRBV5-1
CDR3 DNA: TGCGCCAGCAGCTTAGGCACGCCGGACTATGGCTACACCTTC
CDR3 protein: CASSLGTPDYGYTF

D gene: TRBD1
J gene: TRBJ1-2
clone size: -
V gene: TRBV4-3
CDR3 DNA: TGCGCCAGCAGCCAAGATCGGGACAGCTATGGCTACACCTTC
CDR3 protein: CASSQDRDSYGYTF

D gene: -
J gene: TRBJ2-1
clone size: few
V gene: TRBV6-6
CDR3 DNA: TGTGCCAGCCGAGTTAGGAGTGAGCAGTTCTTC
CDR3 protein: CASRVRSEQFF

D gene: -
J gene: TRBJ1-3
clone size: many
V gene: TRBV7-2
CDR3 DNA: TGTGCCAGCAGCCCCGCCTCGGGAAACACCATATATTTT
CDR3 protein: CASSPASGNTIYF

D gene: TRBD2
J gene: TRBJ2-7
clone size: -
V gene: TRBV20-1
CDR3 DNA: TGCAGTGCTAGCCAGGGCGGGGGCGAGCAGTACTTC
CDR3 protein: CSASQGGGEQYF

D gene: TRBD1
J gene: TRBJ2-7
clone size: -
V gene: TRBV7-2
CDR3 DNA: TGTGCCAGCAGACAGGGGGCCGCCTACGAGCAGTACTTC
CDR3 protein: CASRQGAAYEQYF

D gene: -
J gene: TRBJ2-4
clone size: -
V gene: TRBV7-2
CDR3 DNA: TGTGCCAGCAGTAAGGGGACTCAGAACATTCAGTACTTC
CDR3 protein: CASSKGTQNIQYF

D gene: TRBD1
J gene: TRBJ2-1
clone size: -
V gene: TRBV7-9
CDR3 DNA: TGTGCCAGCAGCCATGGGACAGGGGGCAATGAGCAGTTCTTC
CDR3 protein: CASSHGTGGNEQFF

D gene: -
J gene: TRBJ2-4
clone size: -
V gene: TRBV7-2
CDR3 DNA: TGTGCCAGCAGCTCTTACTACGGGGACATTCAGTACTTC
CDR3 protein: CASSSYYGDIQYF

D gene: -
J gene: TRBJ1-2
clone size: -
V gene: TRBV6-5
CDR3 DNA: TGTGCCAGCAGTTACTCAAAGGGGTACCGCTATGGCTACACCTTC
CDR3 protein: CASSYSKGYRYGYTF

D gene: -
J gene: TRBJ2-1
clone size: few
V gene: TRBV2
CDR3 DNA: TGTGCCAGCAGTGAACGGATAGCGGTTTCCTACAATGAGCAGTTCTTC
CDR3 protein: CASSERIAVSYNEQFF